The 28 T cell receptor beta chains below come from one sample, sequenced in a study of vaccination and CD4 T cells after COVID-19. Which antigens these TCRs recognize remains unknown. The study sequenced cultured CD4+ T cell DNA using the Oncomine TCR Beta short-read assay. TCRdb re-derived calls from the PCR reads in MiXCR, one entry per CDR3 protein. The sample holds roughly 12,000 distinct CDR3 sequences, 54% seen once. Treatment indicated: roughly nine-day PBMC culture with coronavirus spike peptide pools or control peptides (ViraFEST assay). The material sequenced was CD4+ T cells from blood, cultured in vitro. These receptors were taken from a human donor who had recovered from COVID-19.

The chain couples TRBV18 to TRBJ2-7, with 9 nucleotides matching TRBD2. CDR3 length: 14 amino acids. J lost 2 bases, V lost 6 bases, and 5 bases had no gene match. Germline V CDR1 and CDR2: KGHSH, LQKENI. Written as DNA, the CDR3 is TGTGCCAGCTCGCGGACTAGCGAAACCTACGAGCAGTACTTC. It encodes CASSRTSETYEQYF.

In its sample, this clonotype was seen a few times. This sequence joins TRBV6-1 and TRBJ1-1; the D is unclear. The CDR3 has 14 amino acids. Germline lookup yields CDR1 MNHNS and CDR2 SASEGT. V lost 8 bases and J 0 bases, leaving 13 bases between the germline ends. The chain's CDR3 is CASGRGDMNTEAFF. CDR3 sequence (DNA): TGTGCCAGCGGGCGGGGTGACATGAACACTGAAGCTTTCTTT.

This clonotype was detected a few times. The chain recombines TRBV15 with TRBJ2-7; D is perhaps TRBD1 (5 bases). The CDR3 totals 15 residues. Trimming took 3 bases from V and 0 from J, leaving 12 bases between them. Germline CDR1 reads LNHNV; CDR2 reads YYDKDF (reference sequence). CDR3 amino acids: CATSRKGSPSYEQYF. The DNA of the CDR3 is TGTGCCACCAGCAGGAAGGGGTCCCCCTCCTACGAGCAGTACTTC.

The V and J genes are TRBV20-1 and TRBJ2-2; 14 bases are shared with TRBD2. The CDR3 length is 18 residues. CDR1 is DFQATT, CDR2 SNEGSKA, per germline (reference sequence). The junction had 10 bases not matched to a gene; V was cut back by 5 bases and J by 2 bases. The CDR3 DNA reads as TGCAGTGCTCGGGGGACTAGCGGGAGAGCCGCCAACACCGGGGAGCTGTTTTTT. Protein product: CSARGTSGRAANTGELFF.

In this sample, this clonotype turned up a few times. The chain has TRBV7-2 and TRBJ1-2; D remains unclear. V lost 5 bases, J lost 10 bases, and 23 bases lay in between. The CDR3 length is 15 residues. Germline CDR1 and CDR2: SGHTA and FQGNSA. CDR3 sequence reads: CASSPSSWQNRDYTF. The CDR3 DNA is TGTGCCAGCAGCCCCAGTAGTTGGCAGAATCGCGACTACACCTTC.

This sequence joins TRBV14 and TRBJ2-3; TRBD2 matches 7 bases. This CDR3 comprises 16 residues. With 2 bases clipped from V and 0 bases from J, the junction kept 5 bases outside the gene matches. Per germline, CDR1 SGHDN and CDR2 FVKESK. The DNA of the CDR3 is TGTGCCAGCAGCCAAAGACTAGCCCGTAGCACAGATACGCAGTATTTT. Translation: CASSQRLARSTDTQYF.

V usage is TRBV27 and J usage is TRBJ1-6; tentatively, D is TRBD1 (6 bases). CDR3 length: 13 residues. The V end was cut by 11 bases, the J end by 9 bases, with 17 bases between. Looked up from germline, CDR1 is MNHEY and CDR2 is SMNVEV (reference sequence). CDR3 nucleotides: TGTGCCTCGGGGGCGACCGGGGGTTCACCCCTCCACTTT. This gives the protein CASGATGGSPLHF.

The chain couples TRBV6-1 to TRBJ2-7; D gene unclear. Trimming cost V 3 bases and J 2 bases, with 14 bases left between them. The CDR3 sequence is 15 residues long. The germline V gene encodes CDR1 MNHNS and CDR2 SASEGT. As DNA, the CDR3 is TGTGCCAGCAGTGAGCACTCGGTGATAGCCTACGAGCAGTACTTC. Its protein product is CASSEHSVIAYEQYF.

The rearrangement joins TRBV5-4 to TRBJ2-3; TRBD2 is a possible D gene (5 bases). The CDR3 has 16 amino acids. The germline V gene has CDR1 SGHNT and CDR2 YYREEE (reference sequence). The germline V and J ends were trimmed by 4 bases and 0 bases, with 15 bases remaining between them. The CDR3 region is CASSPRTVASTDTQYF. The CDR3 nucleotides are TGTGCCAGCAGCCCGAGGACTGTTGCTAGCACAGATACGCAGTATTTT.

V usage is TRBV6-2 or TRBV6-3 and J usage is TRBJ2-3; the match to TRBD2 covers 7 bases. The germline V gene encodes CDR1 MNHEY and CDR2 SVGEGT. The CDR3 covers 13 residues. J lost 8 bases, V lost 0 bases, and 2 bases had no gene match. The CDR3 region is CASSYSTSSTQYF. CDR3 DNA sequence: TGTGCCAGCAGTTACTCGACTAGCAGTACGCAGTATTTT.

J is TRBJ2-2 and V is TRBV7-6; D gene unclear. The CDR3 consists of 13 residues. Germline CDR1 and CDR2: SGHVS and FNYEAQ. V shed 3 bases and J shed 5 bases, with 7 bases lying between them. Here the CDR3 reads CASSFIPTGELFF. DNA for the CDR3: TGTGCCAGCAGCTTTATTCCGACCGGGGAGCTGTTTTTT.

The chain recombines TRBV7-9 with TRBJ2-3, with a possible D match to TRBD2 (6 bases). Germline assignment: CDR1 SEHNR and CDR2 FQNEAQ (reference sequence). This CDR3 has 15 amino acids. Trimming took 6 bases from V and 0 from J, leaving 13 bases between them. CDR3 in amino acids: CASSSRAGSTDTQYF. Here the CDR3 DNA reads TGTGCCAGCAGTTCAAGGGCGGGGAGCACAGATACGCAGTATTTT. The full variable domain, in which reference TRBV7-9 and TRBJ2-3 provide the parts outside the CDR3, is DTGVSQNPRHKITKRGQNVTFRCDPISEHNRLYWYRQTLGQGPEFLTYFQNEAQLEKSRLLSDRFSAERPKGSFSTLEIQRTEQGDSAMYLCASSSRAGSTDTQYFGPGTRLTVL.

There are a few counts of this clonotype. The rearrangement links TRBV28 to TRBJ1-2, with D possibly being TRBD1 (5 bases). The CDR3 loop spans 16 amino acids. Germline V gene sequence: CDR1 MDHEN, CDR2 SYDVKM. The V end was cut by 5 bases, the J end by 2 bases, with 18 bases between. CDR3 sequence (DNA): TGTGCCAGCAGTCCCGGGGGGAGTCGGGAAAACTATGGCTACACCTTC. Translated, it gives CASSPGGSRENYGYTF.

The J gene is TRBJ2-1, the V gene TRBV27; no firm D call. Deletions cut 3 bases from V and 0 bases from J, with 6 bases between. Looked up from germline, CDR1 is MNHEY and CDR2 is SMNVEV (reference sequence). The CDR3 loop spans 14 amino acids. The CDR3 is CASSFSISYNEQFF. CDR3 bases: TGTGCCAGCAGTTTTTCAATCTCCTACAATGAGCAGTTCTTC.

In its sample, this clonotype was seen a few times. CDR3 sequence (DNA): TGTGCCAGCACTGGGGGCAACTATGGCTACACCTTC. It encodes CASTGGNYGYTF. The chain uses TRBV6-1 and TRBJ1-2; maybe TRBD1 (6 bases). CDR1 MNHNS and CDR2 SASEGT come from the germline V gene. Trimming shortened V by 7 bases and J by 2 bases, and 8 bases separated the two germline ends. There are 12 residues in the CDR3.

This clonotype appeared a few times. The CDR3 spells CASSGGRNTEAFF. The CDR3 DNA reads as TGTGCCAGCAGTGGGGGTCGGAACACTGAAGCTTTCTTT. This chain connects TRBV2 to TRBJ1-1, with D hard to call. CDR1 and CDR2 (germline): SNHLY, FYNNEI. Trimming left V 4 bases short and J 1 base short, with 7 bases between. CDR3 length: 13 amino acids.

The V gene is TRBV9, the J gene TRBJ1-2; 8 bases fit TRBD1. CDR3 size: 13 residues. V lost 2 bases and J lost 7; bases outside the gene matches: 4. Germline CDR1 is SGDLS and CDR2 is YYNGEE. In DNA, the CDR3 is TGTGCCAGCAGCGTTGACAGGGGTCCTGGCTACACCTTC. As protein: CASSVDRGPGYTF.

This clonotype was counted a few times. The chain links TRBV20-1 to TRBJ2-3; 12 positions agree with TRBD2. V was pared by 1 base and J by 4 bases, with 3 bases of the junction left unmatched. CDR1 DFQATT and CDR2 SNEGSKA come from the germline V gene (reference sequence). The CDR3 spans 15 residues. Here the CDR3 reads CSARALAGGPDTQYF. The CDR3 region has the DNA TGCAGTGCTAGAGCTCTAGCGGGAGGGCCAGATACGCAGTATTTT.

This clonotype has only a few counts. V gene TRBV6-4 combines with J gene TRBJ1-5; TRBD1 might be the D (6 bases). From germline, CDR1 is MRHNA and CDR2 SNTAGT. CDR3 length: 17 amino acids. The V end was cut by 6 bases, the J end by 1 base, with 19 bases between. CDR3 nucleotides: TGTGCCAGCAGGGAATACACAGGGCAGATAAGCAATCAGCCCCAGCATTTT. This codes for CASREYTGQISNQPQHF.

CDR3 DNA: TGCGCCAGCAGCCAAGATGGGACAGGTGTAGAGACCCAGTACTTC. Protein: CASSQDGTGVETQYF. The J gene is TRBJ2-5, the V gene TRBV4-1, with TRBD1 matching 8 bases. From germline, CDR1 is MGHRA and CDR2 YSYEKL. Trimming removed 0 bases from V and 4 bases from J; junction bases left unmatched: 4. This CDR3 has 15 amino acids.

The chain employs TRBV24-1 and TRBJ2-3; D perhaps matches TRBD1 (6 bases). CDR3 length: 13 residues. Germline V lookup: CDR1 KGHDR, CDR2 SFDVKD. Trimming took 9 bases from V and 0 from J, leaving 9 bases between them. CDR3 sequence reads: CATGTTSTDTQYF. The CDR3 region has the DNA TGTGCCACCGGGACAACTAGCACAGATACGCAGTATTTT.

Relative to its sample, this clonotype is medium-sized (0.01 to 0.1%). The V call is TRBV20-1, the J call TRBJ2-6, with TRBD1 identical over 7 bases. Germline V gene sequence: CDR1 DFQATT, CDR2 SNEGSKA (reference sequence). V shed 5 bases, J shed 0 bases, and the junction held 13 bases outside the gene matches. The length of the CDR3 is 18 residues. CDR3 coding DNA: TGCAGTGCTCCGGACCGGAACAGGGGTATCTCTGGGGCCAACGTCCTGACTTTC. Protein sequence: CSAPDRNRGISGANVLTF.

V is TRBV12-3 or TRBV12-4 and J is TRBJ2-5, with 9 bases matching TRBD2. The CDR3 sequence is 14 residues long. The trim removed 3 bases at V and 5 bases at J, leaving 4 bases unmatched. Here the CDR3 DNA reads TGTGCCAGCAGTTTGAGCAGCGGGGGGGAGACCCAGTACTTC. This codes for CASSLSSGGETQYF.

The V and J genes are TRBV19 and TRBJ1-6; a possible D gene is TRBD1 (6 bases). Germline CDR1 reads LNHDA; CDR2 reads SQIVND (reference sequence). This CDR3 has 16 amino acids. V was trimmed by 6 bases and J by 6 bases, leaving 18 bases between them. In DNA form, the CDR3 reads TGTGCCAGTAGCCGAAGGGGCCAACAGGGTAATTCACCCCTCCACTTT. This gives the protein CASSRRGQQGNSPLHF.

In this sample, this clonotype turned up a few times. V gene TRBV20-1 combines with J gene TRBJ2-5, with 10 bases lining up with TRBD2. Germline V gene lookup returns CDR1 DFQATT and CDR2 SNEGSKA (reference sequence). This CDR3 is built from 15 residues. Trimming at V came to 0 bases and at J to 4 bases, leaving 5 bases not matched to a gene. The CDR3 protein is CSARDSGRAPETQYF. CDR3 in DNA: TGCAGTGCTAGAGACAGCGGGAGGGCCCCAGAGACCCAGTACTTC.

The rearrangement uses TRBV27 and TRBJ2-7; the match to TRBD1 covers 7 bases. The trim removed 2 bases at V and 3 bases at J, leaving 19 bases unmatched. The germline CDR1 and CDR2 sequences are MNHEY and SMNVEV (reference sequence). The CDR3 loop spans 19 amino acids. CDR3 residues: CASSLRQGPRTLFLYEQYF. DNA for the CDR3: TGTGCCAGCAGTTTAAGACAGGGCCCTCGGACCCTGTTCCTCTACGAGCAGTACTTC.

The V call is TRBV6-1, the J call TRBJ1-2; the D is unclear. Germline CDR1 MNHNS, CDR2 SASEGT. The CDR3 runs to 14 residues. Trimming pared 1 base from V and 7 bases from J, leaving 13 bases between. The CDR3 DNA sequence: TGTGCCAGCAGTGAAGTCGGTGCATCCGTTGGCTACACCTTC. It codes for CASSEVGASVGYTF.

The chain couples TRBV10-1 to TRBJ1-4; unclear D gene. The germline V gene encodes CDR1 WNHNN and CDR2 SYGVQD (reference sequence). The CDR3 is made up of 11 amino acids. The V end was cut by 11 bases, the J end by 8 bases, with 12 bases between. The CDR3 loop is CASPGREKLFF. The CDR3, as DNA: TGCGCCTCCCCGGGGAGGGAAAAACTGTTTTTT.